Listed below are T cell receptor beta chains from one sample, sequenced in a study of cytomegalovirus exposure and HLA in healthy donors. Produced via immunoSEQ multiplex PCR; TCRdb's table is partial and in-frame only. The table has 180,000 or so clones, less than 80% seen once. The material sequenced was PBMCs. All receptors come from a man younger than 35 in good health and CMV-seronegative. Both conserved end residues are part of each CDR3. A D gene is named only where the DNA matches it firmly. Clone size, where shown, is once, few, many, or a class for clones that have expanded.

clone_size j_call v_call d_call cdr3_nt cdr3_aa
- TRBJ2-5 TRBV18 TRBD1 TGTGCCAGCTCACCACCCACCCGGACAGGGAGGCAAGAGACCCAGTACTTC CASSPPTRTGRQETQYF
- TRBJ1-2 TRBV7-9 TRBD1 TGTGCCAGCAGCGCCGCCGGACAGGGGGACTATGGCTACACCTTC CASSAAGQGDYGYTF
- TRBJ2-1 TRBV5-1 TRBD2 TGCGCCAGCAGCTTTGGGGCGGGAGGGCCCGATGAGCAGTTCTTC CASSFGAGGPDEQFF
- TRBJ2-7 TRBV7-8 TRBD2 TGTGCCAGCAGCTTACTCTTGCGGGAGGGATTCTACGAGCAGTACTTC CASSLLLREGFYEQYF
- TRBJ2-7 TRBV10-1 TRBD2 TGCGCCAGCAAACCGGGACTAGCGGGGCTCACCTACGAGCAGTACTTC CASKPGLAGLTYEQYF
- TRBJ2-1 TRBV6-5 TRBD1 TGTGCCAGCAGCCGGACAGGCGACAGGGATGAGCAGTTCTTC CASSRTGDRDEQFF
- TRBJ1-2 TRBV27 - TGTGCCAGCAGTGAAGATCCGGGATTCGTGGGGGGGGGCTACACCTTC CASSEDPGFVGGGYTF
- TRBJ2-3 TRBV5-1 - TGCGCCAGCAGCTTTGGAGCCCTAGCTAACACAGATACGCAGTATTTT CASSFGALANTDTQYF
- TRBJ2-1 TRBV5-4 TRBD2 TGTGCCAGCAGCCTGGGACTAGCGGGGCTGGGTGAGCAGTTCTTC CASSLGLAGLGEQFF
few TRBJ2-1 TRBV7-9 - TGTGCCAGCAGCCCCCCTTTAGTAGCGTTGGGGGAGCAGTTCTTC CASSPPLVALGEQFF
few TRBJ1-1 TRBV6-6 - TGTGCCAGCAGCCCATGGAACACTGAAGCTTTCTTT CASSPWNTEAFF
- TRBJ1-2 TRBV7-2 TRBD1 TGTGCCAGCAGCCGCCTAACAGGGGGCGGCTATGGCTACACCTTC CASSRLTGGGYGYTF
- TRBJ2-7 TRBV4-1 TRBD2 TGCGCCAGCAGCCAAGCCCCCACCTTAGCGGGTCGCTCCTACGAGCAGTACTTC CASSQAPTLAGRSYEQYF
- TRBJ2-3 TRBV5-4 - TGTGCCAGCAGCTTGGCGGGGGAGAGGGATACGCAGTATTTT CASSLAGERDTQYF
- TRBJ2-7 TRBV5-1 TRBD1 TGCGCCAGCAGCTACCCGACAGGGACCGCTTTAAGTACCAGATACGAGCAGTACTTC CASSYPTGTALSTRYEQYF
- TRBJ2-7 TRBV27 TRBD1 TGTGCCAGCAGTTTCCTTACAGGGGCTCGGGAGCAGTACTTC CASSFLTGAREQYF
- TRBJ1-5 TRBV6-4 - TGTGCCAGCAGTGTTAACAGGGTGTTACTCATAAGGGATCAGCCCCAGCATTTT CASSVNRVLLIRDQPQHF
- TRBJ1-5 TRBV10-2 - TGCGCCAGCAGTTGGGGCGGGGGGGATGGTCAGCCCCAGCATTTT CASSWGGGDGQPQHF
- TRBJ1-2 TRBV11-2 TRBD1 TGTGCCAGCAGCTCCCATGGAGGACAGGGGTACGGGTCCGTCTATGGCTACACCTTC CASSSHGGQGYGSVYGYTF
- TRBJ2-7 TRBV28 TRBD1 TGTGCCAGCAGTTTAGGTGGGCAGGGGGCCGTCGAGCAGTACTTC CASSLGGQGAVEQYF
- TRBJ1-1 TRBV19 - TGTGCCAGTAGTATCGATGGGGGCGGGAACACTGAAGCTTTCTTT CASSIDGGGNTEAFF
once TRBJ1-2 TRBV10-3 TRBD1 TGTGCCATCAGTGAGTCTGGGACAGGGGTTGGCTACACCTTC CAISESGTGVGYTF
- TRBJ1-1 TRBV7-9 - TGTGCCAGCAGCTTAGGAGTTGAAGCTTTCTTT CASSLGVEAFF
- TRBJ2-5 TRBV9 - TGTGCCAGCAACTTCCAGGGCAGTACAAAGCAAGAGACCCAGTACTTC CASNFQGSTKQETQYF
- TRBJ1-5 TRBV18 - TGTGCCAGCTCACCTACAGTTAGCAATCAGCCCCAGCATTTT CASSPTVSNQPQHF
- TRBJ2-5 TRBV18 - TGTGCCAGCTCGCCGGGGAGCCAAGAGACCCAGTACTTC CASSPGSQETQYF
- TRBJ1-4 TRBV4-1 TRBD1 TGCGCCAGCAGCCCGACTTGGACAGGGACTAATGAAAAACTGTTTTTT CASSPTWTGTNEKLFF
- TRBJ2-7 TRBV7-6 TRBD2 TGTGCCAGCAGGGAATATAGCGGGAGTAGCTACGAGCAGTACTTC CASREYSGSSYEQYF
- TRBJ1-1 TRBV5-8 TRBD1 TGTGCCAGCAGCACTGGACAGGGGTCAGGGACTGAAGCTTTCTTT CASSTGQGSGTEAFF
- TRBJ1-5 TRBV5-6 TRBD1 TGTGCCAGCAGCTCTTTAGACAGGGGGTTTCGTCAGCCCCAGCATTTT CASSSLDRGFRQPQHF
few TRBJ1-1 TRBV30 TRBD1 TGTGCCTGGAGGGCTGCCGGGACAGGGAGCGGTGAAGCTTTCTTT CAWRAAGTGSGEAFF
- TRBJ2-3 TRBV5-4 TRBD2 TGTGCCAGCAGCTTGCCCAGCGGGGGAGCCGCTAGCACAGATACGCAGTATTTT CASSLPSGGAASTDTQYF
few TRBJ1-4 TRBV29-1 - TGCAGCGTTGTAGGAGGTGAAAAACTGTTTTTT CSVVGGEKLFF
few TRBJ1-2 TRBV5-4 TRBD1 TGTGCCAGCAGCTTGACAGGGGGGTCTGGCTACACCTTC CASSLTGGSGYTF
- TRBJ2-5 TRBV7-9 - TGTGCCAGCAGCTTAGGGGACACCATACAAGAGACCCAGTACTTC CASSLGDTIQETQYF
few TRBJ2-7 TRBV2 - TGTGCCAGCAGTTTGACAGTCACCTACGAGCAGTACTTC CASSLTVTYEQYF
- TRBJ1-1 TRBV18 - TGTGCCAGCTCAACGGGTCTATCAGGGGCTTTCTTT CASSTGLSGAFF
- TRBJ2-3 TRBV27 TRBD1 TGTGCCAGCAGTCGCCCCCTGGGAGGGACAGGGATCACAGATACGCAGTATTTT CASSRPLGGTGITDTQYF
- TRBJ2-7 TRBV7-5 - TGTGCCAGGAGCACAGAGCCGGGACAGGGTATCCACGAGCAGTACTTC CARSTEPGQGIHEQYF
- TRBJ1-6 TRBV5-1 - TGCGCCAGCAGCTTCGAGCAGGCCTTCTCCTATAATTCACCCCTCCACTTT CASSFEQAFSYNSPLHF
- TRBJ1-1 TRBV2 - TGTGCCAGCAGTGAAGCCGGACAGTACACTGAAGCTTTCTTT CASSEAGQYTEAFF
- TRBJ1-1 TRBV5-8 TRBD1 TGTGCCAGCAGCAGCGGGACAGGCCAAGGGTGGACTGAAGCTTTCTTT CASSSGTGQGWTEAFF
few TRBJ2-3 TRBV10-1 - TGCGCCAGCAGTGGCGGGCACCCTAGCACAGATACGCAGTATTTT CASSGGHPSTDTQYF
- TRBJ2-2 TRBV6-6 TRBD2 TGTGCCACTTCGGTACTAGCGGGAGTTGGCACCGGGGAGCTGTTTTTT CATSVLAGVGTGELFF
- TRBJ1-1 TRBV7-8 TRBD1 TGTGCCAGCACCAGGGGGCCCACATCCAGGCACCCGAACACTGAAGCTTTCTTT CASTRGPTSRHPNTEAFF
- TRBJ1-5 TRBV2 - TGTGCCAGCAGTACCGGGGAAAATCAGCCCCAGCATTTT CASSTGENQPQHF